What follows describes a single T cell receptor beta chain. The target antigen is unknown. This record belongs to a study of Graves' ophthalmopathy and Graves' hyperthyroidism. Turning to the study itself: Blood was drawn at initial diagnosis, before any treatment. The study, taken as a whole, reports: Most clonotypes expanded in thyroid above 0.001 frequency were present in blood too.

Amplification targeted the TCR beta CDR3 regions, with RNA transcripts as the source material. RT-PCR in the first round used HTBI primers; a second-round multiplex PCR followed. TCRdb re-analysed the multiplex PCR reads in MiXCR, keeping a single row per CDR3 protein. The top ten clones hold around 3% of a sample with approximately 640,000 distinct CDR3 sequences, roughly two fifths of them seen once. CDR1 and CDR2 from the germline V gene are SGHTA and FQGNSA. This CDR3 contains 14 residues. V lost 6 bases and J 1 base, leaving 12 bases between the germline ends. Sampling approximately 11 ml of fresh peripheral blood provided the PBMCs.

Sequenced input: peripheral blood. This receptor was identified in an adult man with Graves' ophthalmopathy. This chain joins TRBV7-2 and TRBJ2-5, with D perhaps TRBD1 (6 bases). CDR3 amino acids: CASSGTDSQETQYF. In DNA form, the CDR3 reads TGTGCCAGCAGTGGGACGGACAGCCAAGAGACCCAGTACTTC.